The clone carrying this TCR beta chain was detected only a few times. Clones were read by immunoSEQ multiplex PCR, and TCRdb kept only the in-frame ones, dropping some. The sample contains 400,000 to 450,000 clones, approximately 90% of which appear only once. The sample belongs to a study of Ad26.COV2.S vaccination and SARS-CoV-2 variants. About the study: Ad26.COV2.S shots went into the muscle once or twice, 56 days apart.

Per the germline V gene, CDR1 is SGHNT and CDR2 is YYREEE (reference sequence). The ends were cut back, 7 bases at V and 4 bases at J, with 21 bases in the middle. The CDR3 runs to 16 residues. The treatment is: roughly 20 received Ad26.COV2.S at low or high dose, single or two shots; five or six received placebo; per-sample allocation not given. Sampling occurred on day 63 after the first vaccine or placebo injection. The chain is built from TRBV5-4 and TRBJ2-1, with a tentative D call TRBD2 (6 bases). The material sequenced was peripheral blood, taken in a trial of Ad26.COV2.S vaccine versus placebo. The clonotype comes from a person aged 18-60 years who received the Ad26.COV2.S COVID-19 vaccine or a placebo. The CDR3 loop reads CASRPHLAGTYNEQFF. Written as DNA, the CDR3 is TGTGCCAGCCGCCCACACCTGGCAGGGACTTACAATGAGCAGTTCTTC.